One sample yielded the 20 T cell receptor beta chains listed below, sequenced in a study of blood T cell repertoires in COVID-19. Sequencing was performed with immunoSEQ multiplex PCR; in TCRdb, only in-frame clones are kept and a portion is missing. The profile shows under 350,000 clones, roughly 85% of them singletons. The material sequenced was peripheral blood. These receptors came from a woman aged 70-85 years with acute or convalescent COVID-19.

V and J are TRBV19 and TRBJ1-2; TRBD1 matches at 11 bases. After removal of 5 bases from V and 4 bases from J, the junction contained 3 bases not matched to a gene. Germline assignment: CDR1 LNHDA and CDR2 SQIVND (reference sequence). CDR3 size: 14 residues. The CDR3: CASSSGTGGYGYTF. CDR3 nucleotides: TGTGCCAGTAGTTCCGGGACAGGGGGCTATGGCTACACCTTC.

This clone was counted a single time. The chain uses TRBV24-1 and TRBJ1-2; D perhaps matches TRBD1 (6 bases). This CDR3 region has 13 residues. Germline assignment: CDR1 KGHDR and CDR2 SFDVKD. V lost 2 bases to trimming and J lost 8 bases, with 11 bases between them. CDR3 sequence: CATSDYSGEGYTF. The DNA for the CDR3 is TGTGCCACCAGTGATTACTCAGGGGAAGGCTACACCTTC.

This clone was recorded once. The CDR3 reads CASRTGVYGTEAFF. In nucleotides, the CDR3 is TGTGCCAGCAGAACAGGGGTGTATGGCACTGAAGCTTTCTTT. V is TRBV2 and J is TRBJ1-1; TRBD1 matches 7 bases. Trimming took 6 bases from V and 4 from J; bases not matched to a gene: 8. CDR1 is SNHLY, CDR2 FYNNEI, per germline. The CDR3 is 14 residues long.

This clone occurred once. The chain is built from TRBV30 and TRBJ2-1, with 10 bases lining up with TRBD1. This CDR3 is built from 14 residues. V lost 2 bases and J lost 10; bases outside the gene matches: 8. CDR1 is GTSNPN and CDR2 is SVGIG in the germline V gene (reference sequence). The CDR3 DNA reads TGTGCCTGGAGTAGAGGACAGGGGGTGGGCGAGCAGTTCTTC. Its protein product is CAWSRGQGVGEQFF.

The CDR3: CASYLTPEAFF. CDR3 sequence (DNA): TGTGCCAGCTACTTAACCCCCGAAGCTTTCTTT. The chain recombines TRBV21-1 with TRBJ1-1. TRBV21-1 constitutes a pseudogene. This CDR3 spans 11 amino acids.

The genes are TRBV27 and TRBJ1-6, with 8 nucleotides matching TRBD1. This CDR3 is built from 17 residues. Germline V lookup: CDR1 MNHEY, CDR2 SMNVEV (reference sequence). The V and J ends lost 1 base and 10 bases, in that order; junction bases with no gene match: 12. In DNA, the CDR3 is TGTGCCAGCAGTTTATATCCCCCGGACAGGGCTTCATCACCCCTCCACTTT. The encoded protein is CASSLYPPDRASSPLHF.

The chain recombines TRBV9 with TRBJ1-2; no definite D call. The CDR3 is 13 residues long. The ends were cut back, 4 bases at V and 2 bases at J, with 9 bases in the middle. Germline V gene lookup returns CDR1 SGDLS and CDR2 YYNGEE. The CDR3 nucleotides are TGTGCCAGCAGCTCCACCAGGAACTATGGCTACACCTTC. The encoded protein is CASSSTRNYGYTF. The full variable domain, its missing parts supplied by reference TRBV9 and TRBJ1-2, is DSGVTQTPKHLITATGQRVTLRCSPRSGDLSVYWYQQSLDQGLQFLIQYYNGEERAKGNILERFSAQQFPDLHSELNLSSLELGDSALYFCASSSTRNYGYTFGSGTRLTVV.

This clone was picked up one time. The J gene is TRBJ2-1, the V gene TRBV7-9, with TRBD2 matching over 7 bases. The CDR3 has 12 amino acids. V lost 9 bases and J lost 6; bases outside the gene matches: 5. Germline CDR1 reads SEHNR; CDR2 reads FQNEAQ (reference sequence). CDR3 amino acids: CASGLVLNEQFF. CDR3 bases: TGTGCCAGTGGACTAGTACTCAATGAGCAGTTCTTC.

Only one count was recorded for this clone. The chain joins TRBV6-5 to TRBJ2-7; TRBD2 might be the D (7 bases). V dropped 2 bases and J dropped 4 bases, with 15 bases sitting between them. Looked up from germline, CDR1 is MNHEY and CDR2 is SVGAGI. CDR3 length: 15 residues. The CDR3 loop is CASSYGGGGAYEQYF. In nucleotides, the CDR3 is TGTGCCAGCAGTTACGGGGGCGGGGGAGCTTACGAGCAGTACTTC.

The chain uses TRBV6-5 and TRBJ2-1, with D possibly TRBD2 on 6 matching bases. The CDR3 is 15 residues long. Per germline, CDR1 MNHEY and CDR2 SVGAGI. The V and J ends lost 2 bases and 0 bases respectively, with 8 bases between them. Here the CDR3 DNA reads TGTGCCAGCAGTTACGCGGGGAGCTCCTACAATGAGCAGTTCTTC. Protein: CASSYAGSSYNEQFF.

The chain joins TRBV5-1 to TRBJ2-4, with D hard to call. Germline lookup yields CDR1 SGHRS and CDR2 YFSETQ. Deletions cut 0 bases from V and 4 bases from J, with 8 bases between. This CDR3 comprises 14 residues. The chain's CDR3 is CASSLGSGKNIQYF. For the CDR3, the DNA is TGCGCCAGCAGCTTGGGGTCGGGTAAAAACATTCAGTACTTC.

The CDR3 region is CASSPGSSGTYEQYF. The CDR3 bases are TGTGCCAGCAGCCCTGGGTCTAGTGGTACCTACGAGCAGTACTTC. The V call is TRBV5-4, the J call TRBJ2-7; unclear D gene. V shed 4 bases and J shed 2 bases, with 16 bases lying between them. Germline CDR1 SGHNT, CDR2 YYREEE (reference sequence). This CDR3 comprises 15 residues.

This clone appeared once. V is TRBV3-1 (or the pseudogene TRBV3-2) and J is TRBJ2-5, with D maybe TRBD2 (5 bases). Germline V CDR1 and CDR2: LGHDT, YNNKEL (reference sequence). V dropped 3 bases and J dropped 4 bases, with 9 bases sitting between them. This CDR3 has 13 amino acids. The CDR3 DNA sequence: TGTGCCAGCAGCCAGGGAGCGAGAGAGACCCAGTACTTC. The encoded protein is CASSQGARETQYF.

The rearrangement uses TRBV11-3 and TRBJ2-3; D is perhaps TRBD2 (6 bases). The length of the CDR3 is 15 residues. The germline gives CDR1 SGHNT, CDR2 YENEEA. V lost 5 bases to trimming and J lost 8 bases, with 20 bases between them. The CDR3 loop is CASSPGGSQEGTQYF. The CDR3 DNA reads as TGTGCCAGCAGCCCCGGAGGATCCCAGGAGGGTACGCAGTATTTT. The complete variable domain, with remaining parts taken from reference TRBV11-3 and TRBJ2-3, reads EAGVVQSPRYKIIEKKQPVAFWCNPISGHNTLYWYLQNLGQGPELLIRYENEEAVDDSQLPKDRFSAERLKGVDSTLKIQPAELGDSAVYLCASSPGGSQEGTQYFGPGTRLTVL.

The gene calls are TRBV7-2 and TRBJ1-3; D not resolved. The germline CDR1 and CDR2 sequences are SGHTA and FQGNSA. The CDR3 is made up of 13 amino acids. Trimming took 3 bases from V and 4 from J, leaving 7 bases between them. The CDR3 bases are TGTGCCAGCAGCTTGGAGCCGGGAAACACCATATATTTT. Its translation: CASSLEPGNTIYF.

The CDR3: CATSRASGNEQFF. Written as DNA, the CDR3 is TGTGCCACCAGCAGAGCCTCCGGGAATGAGCAGTTCTTC. The chain links TRBV15 to TRBJ2-1; D unclear. The germline gives CDR1 LNHNV, CDR2 YYDKDF (reference sequence). The ends were cut back, 1 base at V and 7 bases at J, with 8 bases in the middle. The CDR3 is made up of 13 amino acids.

Concerning this clone itself: The same CDR3 is also encoded by other DNA sequences in this sample. The V call is TRBV12-3 or TRBV12-4, the J call TRBJ1-2; a possible D gene is TRBD1 (5 bases). The CDR3 contains 13 residues. V lost 3 bases and J 2 bases, leaving 7 bases between the germline ends. In DNA form, the CDR3 reads TGTGCCAGCAGTTTGGGGGGGAACTATGGCTACACCTTC. Translation gives CASSLGGNYGYTF.

The J gene is TRBJ1-2, the V gene TRBV3-1 (or the pseudogene TRBV3-2); maybe TRBD1 (6 bases). The germline gives CDR1 LGHDT, CDR2 YNNKEL (reference sequence). Trimming took off 4 bases at V and 12 bases at J, with 21 bases between the two ends. CDR3 length: 14 amino acids. The CDR3 here is CASSPIRLGGADTF. The CDR3 DNA reads as TGTGCCAGCAGCCCAATTAGACTTGGGGGGGCCGACACCTTC.

The chain recombines TRBV3-1 (or the pseudogene TRBV3-2) with TRBJ2-5, with 10 bases lining up with TRBD2. V shed 0 bases, J shed 7 bases, and the junction held 11 bases outside the gene matches. Germline values: CDR1 LGHDT, CDR2 YNNKEL (reference sequence). There are 17 residues in the CDR3. The CDR3 is CASSQDLAGDLGGTQYF. The DNA for the CDR3 is TGTGCCAGCAGCCAAGACCTAGCGGGGGACCTAGGGGGGACCCAGTACTTC.

V is TRBV15 and J is TRBJ1-1; 7 nucleotides match TRBD1. Germline lookup yields CDR1 LNHNV and CDR2 YYDKDF (reference sequence). Trimming took 3 bases from V and 6 from J; bases not matched to a gene: 7. The CDR3 has 14 residues. CDR3 nucleotides: TGTGCCACCAGCAGTGACAGGGTGTTCGCTGAAGCTTTCTTT. This translates into CATSSDRVFAEAFF. The variable domain in full, completed from reference TRBV15 and TRBJ1-1, reads DAMVIQNPRYQVTQFGKPVTLSCSQTLNHNVMYWYQQKSSQAPKLLFHYYDKDFNNEADTPDNFQSRRPNTSFCFLDIRSPGLGDTAMYLCATSSDRVFAEAFFGQGTRLTVV.